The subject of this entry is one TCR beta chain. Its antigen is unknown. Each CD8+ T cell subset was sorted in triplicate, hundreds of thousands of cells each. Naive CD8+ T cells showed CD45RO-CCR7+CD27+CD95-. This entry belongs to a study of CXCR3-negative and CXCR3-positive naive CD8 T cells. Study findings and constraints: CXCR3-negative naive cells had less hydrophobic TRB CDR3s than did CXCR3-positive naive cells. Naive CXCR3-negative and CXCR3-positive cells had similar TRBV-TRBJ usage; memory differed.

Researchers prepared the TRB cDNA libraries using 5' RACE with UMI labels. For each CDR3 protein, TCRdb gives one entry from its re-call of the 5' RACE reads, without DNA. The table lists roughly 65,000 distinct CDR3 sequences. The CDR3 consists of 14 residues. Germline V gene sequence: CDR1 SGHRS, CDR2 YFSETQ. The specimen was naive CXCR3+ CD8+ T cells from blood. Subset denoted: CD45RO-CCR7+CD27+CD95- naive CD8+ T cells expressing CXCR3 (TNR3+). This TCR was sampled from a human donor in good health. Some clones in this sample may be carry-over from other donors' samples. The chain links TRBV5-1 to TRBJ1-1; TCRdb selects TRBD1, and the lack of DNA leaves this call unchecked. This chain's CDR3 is CASSWAPGNTEAFF.